The clone carrying this TCR beta chain appeared once. Its antigen is unidentified. The junction differs from germline at one of its ends, possibly a read error. CDR1 is MNHNS and CDR2 is SASEGT in the germline V gene. The CDR3 covers 15 residues. This sample is part of a study of cytomegalovirus exposure and HLA in healthy donors. Findings and caveats of the study: Owing to their indistinguishability, certain V segments, notably TRBV6-2 and TRBV6-3, were excluded.

The study ran its PCR with 60 Vbeta and 13 Jbeta primers. Some clones are missing from TCRdb's copy, which holds only in-frame ones; the method was immunoSEQ multiplex PCR. The sample contains tens of thousands of clones, roughly 58% of which appear only once. This clonotype originated in a woman in her thirties in good health and CMV-seropositive. The sequencing sample was made of PBMCs. The chain carries TRBV6-1 and TRBJ1-2; D unresolved. DNA for the CDR3: TGTGCCAGCAGTGAGACGCAGGCGCTATTCTTGGGCTACCCCTTC. Translated: CASSETQALFLGYPF.